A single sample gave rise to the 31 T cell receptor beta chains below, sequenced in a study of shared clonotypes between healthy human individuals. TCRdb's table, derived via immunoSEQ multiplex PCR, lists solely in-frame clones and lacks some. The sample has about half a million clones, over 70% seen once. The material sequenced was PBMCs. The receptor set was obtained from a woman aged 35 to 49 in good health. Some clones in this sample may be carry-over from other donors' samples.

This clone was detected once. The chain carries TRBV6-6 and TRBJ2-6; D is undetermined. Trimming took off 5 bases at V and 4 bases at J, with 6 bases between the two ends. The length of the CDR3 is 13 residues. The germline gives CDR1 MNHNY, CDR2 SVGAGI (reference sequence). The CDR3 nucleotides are TGTGCCAGCAGTGTCTTAGGGGCCAACGTCCTGACTTTC. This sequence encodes CASSVLGANVLTF.

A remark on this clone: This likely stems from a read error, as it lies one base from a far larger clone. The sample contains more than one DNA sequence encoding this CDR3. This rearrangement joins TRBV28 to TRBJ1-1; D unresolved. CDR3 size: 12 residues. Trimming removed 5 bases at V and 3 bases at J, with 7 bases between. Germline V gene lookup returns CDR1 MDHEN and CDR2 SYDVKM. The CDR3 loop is CASSKKDTEAFF. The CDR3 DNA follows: TGTGCCAGCAGTAAAAAGGACACTGAAGCTTTCTTT.

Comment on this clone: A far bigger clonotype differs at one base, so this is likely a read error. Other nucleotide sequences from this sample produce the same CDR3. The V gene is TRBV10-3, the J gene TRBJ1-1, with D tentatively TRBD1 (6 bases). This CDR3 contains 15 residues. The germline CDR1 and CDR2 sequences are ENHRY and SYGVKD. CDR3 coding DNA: TGTGCCATCAGTGAGTCAATACAGGGAGGGACTGAGGCTTTCTTT. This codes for CAISESIQGGTEAFF.

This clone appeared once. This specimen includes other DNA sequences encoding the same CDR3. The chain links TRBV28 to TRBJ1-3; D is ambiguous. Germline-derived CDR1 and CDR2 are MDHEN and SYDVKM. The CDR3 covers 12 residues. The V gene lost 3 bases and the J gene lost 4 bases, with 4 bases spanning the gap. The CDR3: CASSFRGNTIYF. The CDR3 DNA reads TGTGCCAGCAGTTTCAGGGGAAACACCATATATTTT. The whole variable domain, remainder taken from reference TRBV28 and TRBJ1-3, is DVKVTQSSRYLVKRTGEKVFLECVQDMDHENMFWYRQDPGLGLRLIYFSYDVKMKEKGDIPEGYSVSREKKERFSLILESASTNQTSMYLCASSFRGNTIYFGEGSWLTVV.

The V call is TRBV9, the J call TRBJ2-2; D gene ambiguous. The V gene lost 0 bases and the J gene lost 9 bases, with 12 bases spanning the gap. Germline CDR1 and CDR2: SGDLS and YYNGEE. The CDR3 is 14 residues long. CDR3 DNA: TGTGCCAGCAGCGTAGGATCCAGCAGGTGGGAGCTGTTTTTT. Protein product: CASSVGSSRWELFF.

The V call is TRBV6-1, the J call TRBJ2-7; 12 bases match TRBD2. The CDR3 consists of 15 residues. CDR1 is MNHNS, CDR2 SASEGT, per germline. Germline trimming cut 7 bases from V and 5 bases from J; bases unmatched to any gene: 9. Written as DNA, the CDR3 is TGTGCCAGCACTGACCTAGCGGGAGGGCGGAACGAGCAGTACTTC. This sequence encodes CASTDLAGGRNEQYF.

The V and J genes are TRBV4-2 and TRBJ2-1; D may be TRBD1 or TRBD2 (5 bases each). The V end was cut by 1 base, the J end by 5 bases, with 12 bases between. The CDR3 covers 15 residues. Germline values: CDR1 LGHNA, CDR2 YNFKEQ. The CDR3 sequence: CASSQGGTKNNEQFF. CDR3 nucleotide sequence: TGTGCCAGCAGCCAAGGGGGGACCAAAAACAATGAGCAGTTCTTC.

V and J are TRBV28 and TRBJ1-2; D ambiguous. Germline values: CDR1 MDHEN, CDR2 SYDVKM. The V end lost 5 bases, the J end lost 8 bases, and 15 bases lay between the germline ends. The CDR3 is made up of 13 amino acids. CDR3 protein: CASSNPNFSGYTF. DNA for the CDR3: TGTGCCAGCAGTAACCCCAACTTCTCCGGCTACACCTTC.

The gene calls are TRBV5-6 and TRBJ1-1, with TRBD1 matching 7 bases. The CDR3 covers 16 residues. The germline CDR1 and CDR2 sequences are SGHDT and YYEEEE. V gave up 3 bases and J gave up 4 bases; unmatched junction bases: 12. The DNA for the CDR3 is TGTGCCAGCAGCTCACTACGACAGGGACCGACCACTGAAGCTTTCTTT. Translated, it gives CASSSLRQGPTTEAFF.

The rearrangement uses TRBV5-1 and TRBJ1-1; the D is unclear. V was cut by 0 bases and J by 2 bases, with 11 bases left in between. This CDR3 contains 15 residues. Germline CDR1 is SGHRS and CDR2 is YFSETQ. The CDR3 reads CASSLAPAANTEAFF. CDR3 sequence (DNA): TGCGCCAGCAGCTTGGCTCCAGCGGCCAACACTGAAGCTTTCTTT.

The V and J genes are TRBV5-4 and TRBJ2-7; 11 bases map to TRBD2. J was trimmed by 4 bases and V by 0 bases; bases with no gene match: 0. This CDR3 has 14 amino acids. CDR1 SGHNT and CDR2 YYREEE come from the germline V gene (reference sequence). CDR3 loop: CASSLGTSGYEQYF. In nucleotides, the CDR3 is TGTGCCAGCAGCTTGGGGACTAGCGGGTACGAGCAGTACTTC.

CDR3 sequence reads: CASSPSGRGTGELFF. The CDR3, as DNA: TGTGCCAGCAGCCCGAGCGGGAGGGGAACCGGGGAGCTGTTTTTT. J is TRBJ2-2 and V is TRBV28; 10 bases are a match to TRBD2. There are 15 residues in the CDR3. V lost 6 bases and J lost 5; bases outside the gene matches: 6. Per the germline V gene, CDR1 is MDHEN and CDR2 is SYDVKM.

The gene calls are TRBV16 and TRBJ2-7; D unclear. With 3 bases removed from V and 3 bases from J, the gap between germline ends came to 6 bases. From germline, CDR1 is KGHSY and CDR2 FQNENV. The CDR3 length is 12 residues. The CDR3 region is CASSQQGYEQYF. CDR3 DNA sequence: TGTGCCAGCAGCCAGCAAGGCTACGAGCAGTACTTC.

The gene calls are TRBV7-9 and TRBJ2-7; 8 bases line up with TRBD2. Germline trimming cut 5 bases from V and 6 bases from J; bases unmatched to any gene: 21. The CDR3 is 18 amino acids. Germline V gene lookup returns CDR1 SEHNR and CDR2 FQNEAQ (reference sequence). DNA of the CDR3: TGTGCCAGCAGCCAACCGGTGGCTACGGGAGGGCTTGGTAGCGAGCAGTACTTC. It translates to CASSQPVATGGLGSEQYF.

CDR3 residues: CASSLGAGTVNTEAFF. DNA for the CDR3: TGTGCCAGCAGCTTAGGGGCCGGGACGGTGAACACTGAAGCTTTCTTT. The gene calls are TRBV11-3 and TRBJ1-1; D is possibly TRBD1 (5 bases). With 1 base removed from V and 0 bases from J, the gap between germline ends came to 12 bases. CDR1 and CDR2 from the germline V gene are SGHNT and YENEEA. The CDR3 sequence is 16 residues long.

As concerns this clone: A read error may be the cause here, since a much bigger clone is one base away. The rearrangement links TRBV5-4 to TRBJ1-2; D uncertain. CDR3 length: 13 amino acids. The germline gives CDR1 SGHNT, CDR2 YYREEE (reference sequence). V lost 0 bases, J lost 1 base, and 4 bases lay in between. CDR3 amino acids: CASSLDSNYGYTF. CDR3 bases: TGTGCCAGCAGCTTGGACAGTAACTATGGCTACACCTTC.

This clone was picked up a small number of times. DNA of the CDR3: TGCGCCAGCAGTTTTGGCGGGGAGCTGTTTTTT. It translates to CASSFGGELFF. The chain is built from TRBV4-1 and TRBJ2-2; D unclear. The CDR3 has 11 residues. V shed 6 bases and J shed 7 bases, with 6 bases lying between them. CDR1 MGHRA and CDR2 YSYEKL come from the germline V gene.

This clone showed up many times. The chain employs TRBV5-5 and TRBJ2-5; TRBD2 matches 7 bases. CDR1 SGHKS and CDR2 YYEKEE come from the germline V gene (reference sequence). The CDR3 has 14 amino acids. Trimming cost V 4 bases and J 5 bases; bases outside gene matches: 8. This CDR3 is CASSPPGGEETQYF. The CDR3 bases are TGTGCCAGCAGCCCCCCGGGGGGAGAGGAGACCCAGTACTTC.

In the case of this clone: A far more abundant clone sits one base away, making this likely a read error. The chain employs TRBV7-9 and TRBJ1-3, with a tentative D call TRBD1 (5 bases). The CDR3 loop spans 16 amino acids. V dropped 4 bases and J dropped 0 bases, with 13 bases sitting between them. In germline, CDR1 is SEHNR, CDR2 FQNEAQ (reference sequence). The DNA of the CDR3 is TGTGCCAGCAGCTCATGGGCAGGGACCTCTGGAAACACCATATATTTT. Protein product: CASSSWAGTSGNTIYF.

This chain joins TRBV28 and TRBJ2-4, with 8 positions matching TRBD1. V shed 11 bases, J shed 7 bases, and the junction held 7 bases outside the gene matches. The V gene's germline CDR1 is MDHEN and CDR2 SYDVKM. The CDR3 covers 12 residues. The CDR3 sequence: CAGQGDENIQYF. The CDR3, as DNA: TGTGCCGGACAGGGTGATGAGAACATTCAGTACTTC.

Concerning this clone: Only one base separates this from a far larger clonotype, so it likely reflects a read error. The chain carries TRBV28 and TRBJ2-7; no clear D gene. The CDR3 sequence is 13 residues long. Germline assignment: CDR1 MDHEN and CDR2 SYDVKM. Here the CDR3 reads CASSYPNSYKQYF. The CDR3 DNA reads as TGTGCCAGCAGTTACCCCAATTCCTACAAGCAGTACTTC.

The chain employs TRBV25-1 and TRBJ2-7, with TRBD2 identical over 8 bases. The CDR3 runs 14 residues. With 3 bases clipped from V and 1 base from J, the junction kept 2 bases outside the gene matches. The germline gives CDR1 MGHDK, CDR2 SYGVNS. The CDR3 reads CASSESSGSYEQYF. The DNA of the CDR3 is TGTGCCAGCAGTGAGTCTAGCGGGTCCTACGAGCAGTACTTC.

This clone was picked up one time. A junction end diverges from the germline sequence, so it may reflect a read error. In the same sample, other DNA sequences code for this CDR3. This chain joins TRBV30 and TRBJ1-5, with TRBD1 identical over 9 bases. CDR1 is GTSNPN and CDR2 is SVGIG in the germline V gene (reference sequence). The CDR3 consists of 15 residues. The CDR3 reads CAWSPLGQGNQPQHF. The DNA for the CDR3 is TGTGCATGGAGCCCCTTGGGACAGGGCAATCAGCCACAGCATTTT.

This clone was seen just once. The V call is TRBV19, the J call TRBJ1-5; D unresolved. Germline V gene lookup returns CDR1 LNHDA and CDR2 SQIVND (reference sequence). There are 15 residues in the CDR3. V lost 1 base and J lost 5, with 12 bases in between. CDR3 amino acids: CASSIGSGSYQPQHF. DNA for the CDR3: TGTGCCAGTAGTATAGGATCGGGAAGTTATCAGCCCCAGCATTTT. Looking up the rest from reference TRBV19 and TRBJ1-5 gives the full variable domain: DGGITQSPKYLFRKEGQNVTLSCEQNLNHDAMYWYRQDPGQGLRLIYYSQIVNDFQKGDIAEGYSVSREKKESFPLTVTSAQKNPTAFYLCASSIGSGSYQPQHFGDGTRLSIL.

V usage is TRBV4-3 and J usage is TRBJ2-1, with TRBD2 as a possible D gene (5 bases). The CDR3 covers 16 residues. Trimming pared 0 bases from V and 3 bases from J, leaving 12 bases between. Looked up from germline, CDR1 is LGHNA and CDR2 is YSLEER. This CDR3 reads CASSQETAANYNEQFF. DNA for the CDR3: TGCGCCAGCAGCCAAGAAACAGCGGCTAACTACAATGAGCAGTTCTTC.

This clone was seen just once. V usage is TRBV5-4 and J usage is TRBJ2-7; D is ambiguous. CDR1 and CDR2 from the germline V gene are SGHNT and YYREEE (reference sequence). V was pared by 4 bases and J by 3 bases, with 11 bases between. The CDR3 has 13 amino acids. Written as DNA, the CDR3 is TGTGCCAGCAGCGGGGATGGGAACTACGAGCAGTACTTC. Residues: CASSGDGNYEQYF.

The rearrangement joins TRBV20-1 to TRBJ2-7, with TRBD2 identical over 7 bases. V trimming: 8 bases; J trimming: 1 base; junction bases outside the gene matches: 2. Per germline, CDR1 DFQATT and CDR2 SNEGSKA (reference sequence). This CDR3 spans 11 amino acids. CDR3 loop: CSLAGSYEQYF. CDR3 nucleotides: TGCAGTTTAGCGGGTTCCTACGAGCAGTACTTC.

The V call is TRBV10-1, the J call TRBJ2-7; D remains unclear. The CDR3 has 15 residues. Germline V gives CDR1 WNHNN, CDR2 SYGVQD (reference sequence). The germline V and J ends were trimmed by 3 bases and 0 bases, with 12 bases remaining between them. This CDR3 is CASSEGPAYSYEQYF. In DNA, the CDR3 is TGCGCCAGCAGTGAAGGTCCGGCCTACTCCTACGAGCAGTACTTC.

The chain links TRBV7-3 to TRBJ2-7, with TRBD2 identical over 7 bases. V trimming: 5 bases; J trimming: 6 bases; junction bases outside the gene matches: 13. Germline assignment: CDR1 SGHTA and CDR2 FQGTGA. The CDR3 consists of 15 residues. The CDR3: CASSPKAGTMVEQYF. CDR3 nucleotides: TGTGCCAGCAGCCCGAAGGCCGGGACTATGGTCGAGCAGTACTTC.

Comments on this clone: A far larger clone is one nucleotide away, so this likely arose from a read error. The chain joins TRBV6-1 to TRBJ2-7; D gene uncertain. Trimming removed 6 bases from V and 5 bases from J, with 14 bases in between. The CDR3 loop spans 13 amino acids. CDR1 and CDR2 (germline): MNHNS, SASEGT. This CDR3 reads CASRSLGDHEQYF. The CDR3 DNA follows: TGTGCCAGCAGAAGCCTTGGAGACCACGAGCAGTACTTC.

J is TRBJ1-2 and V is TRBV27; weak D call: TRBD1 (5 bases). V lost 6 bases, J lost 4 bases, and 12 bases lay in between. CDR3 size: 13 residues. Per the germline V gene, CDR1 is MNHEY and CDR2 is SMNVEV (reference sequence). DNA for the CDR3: TGTGCCAGCAGAATGGGGACGATCTATGGCTACACCTTC. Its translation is CASRMGTIYGYTF.